The 20 T cell receptor beta chains reported below all come from one sample, sequenced in a study of blood T cells in healthy people across ages (dated by TCRdb to about 2015). Receptor amplification or capture employed 5' RACE. A second PCR of 7 to 11 cycles was run with a J-beta primer mix and a sample-barcoded 5' primer. TCRdb trimmed public reads at Q25 via fastp, called clones via MiXCR and kept in-frame beta chains. For every CDR3 protein sequence, its rows merge into one entry that carries the most common genes and DNA. The sample has fewer than 2,000,000 distinct CDR3 sequences on record, roughly two fifths of them singletons. Roughly 24% of the sample lies in the top ten. Sample: blood. Receptors originate from a human donor in good health.

The chain recombines TRBV4-3 with TRBJ2-7; a weak D match, TRBD2 (6 bases). TRBJ2-5 explains the end of the DNA better; the J call may be wrong. CDR1 and CDR2 from the germline V gene are LGHNA and YSLEER. The CDR3 sequence is 14 residues long. The CDR3 loop is CASSQSFDGGTQYF. The CDR3 coding sequence is TGCGCCAGCAGCCAATCCTTCGACGGGGGGACCCAGTACTTC.

J is TRBJ1-5 and V is TRBV20-1, with D unresolved. Germline CDR1 DFQATT, CDR2 SNEGSKA (reference sequence). This CDR3 has 15 amino acids. Trimming left V 0 bases short and J 0 bases short, with 9 bases between. The CDR3 DNA reads as TGCAGTGCTAGAGATCTCCCGTATAGCAATCAGCCCCAGCATTTT. Amino acid sequence: CSARDLPYSNQPQHF.

The chain uses TRBV15 and TRBJ1-2; D is uncertain. CDR1 LNHNV and CDR2 YYDKDF come from the germline V gene (reference sequence). The V end lost 1 base, the J end lost 8 bases, and 14 bases lay between the germline ends. The CDR3 contains 14 residues. The CDR3 region has the DNA TGTGCCACCAGCAGAGCAGGCCCGCTGTGGGGCTACACCTTC. Translation gives CATSRAGPLWGYTF.

This clonotype was observed a few times. The chain carries TRBV14 and TRBJ2-3; D remains unclear. The germline V gene has CDR1 SGHDN and CDR2 FVKESK. The CDR3 contains 17 residues. The V gene lost 1 base and the J gene lost 4 bases, with 18 bases spanning the gap. CDR3 DNA: TGTGCCAGCAGCCAAGGGATGGAATTGTGGCCGGCAGATACGCAGTATTTT. Its translation is CASSQGMELWPADTQYF.

The chain is built from TRBV12-3 or TRBV12-4 and TRBJ2-5; D remains ambiguous. The V gene lost 3 bases and the J gene lost 5 bases, with 7 bases spanning the gap. This CDR3 comprises 12 residues. The CDR3 is CASSFTPETQYF. CDR3 DNA sequence: TGTGCCAGCAGTTTTACCCCGGAGACCCAGTACTTC.

This clonotype was seen more than once but under ten times. The chain combines TRBV2 with TRBJ2-3; D is unclear. The CDR3 sequence is 15 residues long. Per germline, CDR1 SNHLY and CDR2 FYNNEI. Trimming removed 2 bases at V and 4 bases at J, with 13 bases between. The CDR3 nucleotides read TGTGCCAGCAGTGAATCGCCCCACGGCCCAGATACGCAGTATTTT. Encoded protein: CASSESPHGPDTQYF.

This clonotype was detected only a few times. The gene calls are TRBV20-1 and TRBJ2-7; 10 bases line up with TRBD1. CDR3 size: 16 residues. J gave up 2 bases and V 0 bases, and 7 bases lay outside the gene matches. Germline CDR1 DFQATT, CDR2 SNEGSKA (reference sequence). CDR3 nucleotides: TGCAGTGCTAGAGATACCGGGACAGGGGACCCCTACGAGCAGTACTTC. Translated, it gives CSARDTGTGDPYEQYF.

This clonotype was seen repeatedly, ten times or more. V is TRBV2 and J is TRBJ1-5; D is unresolved. Trimming took off 6 bases at V and 0 bases at J, with 6 bases between the two ends. The V gene's germline CDR1 is SNHLY and CDR2 FYNNEI. The CDR3 is 13 amino acids. CDR3 amino acids: CASSVYSNQPQHF. CDR3 coding DNA: TGTGCCAGCAGCGTATATAGCAATCAGCCCCAGCATTTT. The full variable domain, completed using reference TRBV2 and TRBJ1-5, is EPEVTQTPSHQVTQMGQEVILRCVPISNHLYFYWYRQILGQKVEFLVSFYNNEISEKSEIFDDQFSVERPDGSNFTLKIRSTKLEDSAMYFCASSVYSNQPQHFGDGTRLSIL.

The chain is built from TRBV4-1 and TRBJ2-3, with D possibly TRBD2 on 5 matching bases. This CDR3 is built from 14 residues. Germline assignment: CDR1 MGHRA and CDR2 YSYEKL. The V gene lost 10 bases and the J gene lost 1 base, with 15 bases spanning the gap. Here the CDR3 DNA reads TGCGCCACAAGGACTGGTGAGGGCACAGATACGCAGTATTTT. Protein sequence: CATRTGEGTDTQYF.

The chain employs TRBV24-1 and TRBJ2-1; 7 bases map to TRBD1. Looked up from germline, CDR1 is KGHDR and CDR2 is SFDVKD. The V and J ends lost 4 bases and 2 bases, in that order; junction bases with no gene match: 10. This CDR3 has 17 residues. The CDR3 nucleotides are TGTGCCACCAGTGACTCTAAACAGGGGCCCACCTACAATGAGCAGTTCTTC. This encodes CATSDSKQGPTYNEQFF.

The CDR3: CSAKTGYNTGELFF. CDR3 nucleotide sequence: TGCAGTGCCAAGACAGGGTACAACACCGGGGAGCTGTTTTTT. The chain has TRBV20-1 and TRBJ2-2, with 7 bases matching TRBD1. The CDR3 runs to 14 residues. J gave up 2 bases and V 6 bases, and 6 bases lay outside the gene matches. Germline-derived CDR1 and CDR2 are DFQATT and SNEGSKA (reference sequence).

The chain employs TRBV5-1 and TRBJ2-3, with 8 bases lining up with TRBD2. Unmatched junction bases numbered 18, after V lost 4 bases and J lost 2 bases. Germline lookup yields CDR1 SGHRS and CDR2 YFSETQ. This CDR3 comprises 19 residues. The CDR3 region has the DNA TGCGCCAGCAGCCATTCTCGAACTGCTCAGCGGGGGCCCACAGATACGCAGTATTTT. It translates to CASSHSRTAQRGPTDTQYF.

In DNA form, the CDR3 reads TGTGCCATCATTATACAGGGACCGCTGGGTATAGAGCGGTACTTC. Its protein is CAIIIQGPLGIERYF. The chain combines TRBV10-3 with TRBJ2-4; a weak D match, TRBD1 (6 bases). The CDR3 covers 15 residues. Trimming removed 7 bases from V and 15 bases from J, with 28 bases in between. CDR1 ENHRY and CDR2 SYGVKD come from the germline V gene.

The CDR3 spells CASSLSPGPYNEQFF. The CDR3 DNA is TGTGCCAGCAGCTTATCCCCGGGACCTTACAATGAGCAGTTCTTC. The rearrangement joins TRBV7-2 to TRBJ2-1; D possibly matches TRBD1 or TRBD2 (5 bases each). The CDR3 is 15 amino acids. Germline-derived CDR1 and CDR2 are SGHTA and FQGNSA. V was clipped by 2 bases and J by 4 bases, with 12 bases between them.

This clonotype was detected only a few times. The V call is TRBV7-8, the J call TRBJ2-1; tentative D call: TRBD2 (7 bases). The CDR3 totals 16 residues. CDR1 is SGHVS, CDR2 FQNEAQ, per germline. V lost 1 base to trimming and J lost 7 bases, with 17 bases between them. The DNA of the CDR3 is TGTGCCAGCAGCTTAGTAGGGGGGGCCGGTGAGAATGAGCAGTTCTTC. Translated, it gives CASSLVGGAGENEQFF.

The chain combines TRBV25-1 with TRBJ2-5, with TRBD1 identical over 8 bases. V shed 4 bases, J shed 5 bases, and the junction held 9 bases outside the gene matches. The CDR3 consists of 15 residues. The germline V gene encodes CDR1 MGHDK and CDR2 SYGVNS. The DNA for the CDR3 is TGTGCCAGCAGTGCTACAGCAGGGGGCAGGGAGACCCAGTACTTC. This gives the protein CASSATAGGRETQYF.

Only a few counts were recorded for this clonotype. CDR3 residues: CASSVQGGNYGYTF. The CDR3 DNA reads TGTGCCAGCAGTGTACAGGGGGGAAACTATGGCTACACCTTC. The chain uses TRBV2 and TRBJ1-2, with TRBD1 matching 8 bases. The CDR3 consists of 14 residues. V lost 4 bases to trimming and J lost 2 bases; unmatched junction nucleotides: 3. Germline V lookup: CDR1 SNHLY, CDR2 FYNNEI.

This clonotype was seen more than once but under ten times. J is TRBJ2-3 and V is TRBV6-1, with D possibly matching TRBD2 (5 bases). The V gene's germline CDR1 is MNHNS and CDR2 SASEGT. CDR3 size: 17 residues. V shed 4 bases and J shed 6 bases, with 23 bases lying between them. CDR3 region: CASSASLGGGSADTQYF. The CDR3 DNA sequence: TGTGCCAGCAGTGCTTCTCTGGGTGGAGGTTCGGCGGATACGCAGTATTTT.

This clonotype has only a few counts. The chain is built from TRBV7-2 and TRBJ2-3; D is tentatively TRBD1 or TRBD2 (5 bases each). V gave up 5 bases and J gave up 2 bases, with 8 bases separating them. Germline CDR1 and CDR2: SGHTA and FQGNSA. This CDR3 contains 13 residues. The CDR3 nucleotides read TGTGCCAGCAGCAAGGGGACCACAGATACGCAGTATTTT. Translated: CASSKGTTDTQYF.

This clonotype was counted a few times. The chain recombines TRBV29-1 with TRBJ1-2; D not resolved. CDR1 SQVTM and CDR2 ANQGSEA come from the germline V gene. The CDR3 is made up of 13 amino acids. The V gene lost 3 bases and the J gene lost 4 bases, with 12 bases spanning the gap. The CDR3 region has the DNA TGCAGCGTTGATGGAGAGAGACTCTATGGCTACACCTTC. Encoded protein: CSVDGERLYGYTF.